The clone carrying this T cell receptor (beta chain) was counted only a few times. The antigen remains undetermined. CDR1 is MGHRA and CDR2 is YSYEKL in the germline V gene. CDR3 size: 15 residues. V lost 1 base and J lost 6; bases outside the gene matches: 4. These data come from a study of CD8 T cells in Susac syndrome. Random hexamers were used to reverse transcribe the RNA input (about 0.45 to 1 ug). The immunoSEQ assay covered 54 Vbeta and 13 Jbeta segments for CDR3. Each CDR3 protein gets one entry after TCRdb re-called the immunoSEQ multiplex PCR reads with MiXCR. The table records 130,000 or so distinct CDR3 sequences, 75% to 90% of them present only once. Overall study findings and caveats: As the study acknowledged, the number of individuals in its TCR sequencing and HLA analysis was relatively small.

The receptor was isolated from a human donor with multiple sclerosis. Sequenced: CD8+ T cells from PBMCs. The chain is built from TRBV4-1 and TRBJ2-2; TRBD2 agrees at 8 bases. The chain's CDR3 is CASSQGAGAAGELFF. The CDR3 region has the DNA TGCGCCAGCAGCCAAGGAGCGGGAGCTGCCGGGGAGCTGTTTTTT.